Listed below are T cell receptor beta chains from one sample, sequenced in a study of memory CD4+ T cells and cytomegalovirus serostatus. The repertoire was sequenced with immunoSEQ multiplex PCR; TCRdb's copy has only in-frame clones and lacks some. In the table there are around 44,000 clones, less than 80% of which are singletons. Source material: memory CD4+ T cells from blood. The receptors stem from an adult in good health and CMV-seronegative. Both conserved end residues are part of each CDR3. Each record gives: V gene, clone size, D gene, J gene, CDR3 DNA, CDR3 protein. D genes are given only for firm matches. Size is stated for part of the rows, as once, few or many counts, or as a class when the clone is expanded.

v_call: TRBV11-1
clone_size: NA
d_call: TRBD1
j_call: TRBJ2-2
cdr3_nt: TGTGCCAGCAGCAGACCAGGGGGCGTTTGGACCGGGGAGCTGTTTTTT
cdr3_aa: CASSRPGGVWTGELFF

v_call: TRBV2
clone_size: NA
d_call: NA
j_call: TRBJ2-7
cdr3_nt: TGTGCCAGCGGGGAGACGGAGCAGTACTTC
cdr3_aa: CASGETEQYF

v_call: TRBV6-5
clone_size: NA
d_call: NA
j_call: TRBJ1-1
cdr3_nt: TGTGCCAGCACCCGAAGCCGTATGAACACTGAAGCTTTCTTT
cdr3_aa: CASTRSRMNTEAFF

v_call: TRBV7-2
clone_size: NA
d_call: TRBD1
j_call: TRBJ2-1
cdr3_nt: TGTGCCAGCAGCTGGTTGGGACAGCCTAACAATGAGCAGTTCTTC
cdr3_aa: CASSWLGQPNNEQFF

v_call: TRBV28
clone_size: few
d_call: NA
j_call: TRBJ1-4
cdr3_nt: TGTGCCAGCAGTTTATCAGGGGTAGATGAAAAACTGTTTTTT
cdr3_aa: CASSLSGVDEKLFF

v_call: TRBV28
clone_size: NA
d_call: NA
j_call: TRBJ2-1
cdr3_nt: TGTGCCAGCAGTCTCACAGGGATCATCTCCTACAATGAGCAGTTCTTC
cdr3_aa: CASSLTGIISYNEQFF

v_call: TRBV7-9
clone_size: NA
d_call: NA
j_call: TRBJ2-5
cdr3_nt: TGTGCCAGCAGCCGAAACAGGGTCGGGCAAGAGGCCCAGTACTTC
cdr3_aa: CASSRNRVGQEAQYF

v_call: TRBV30
clone_size: NA
d_call: NA
j_call: TRBJ1-3
cdr3_nt: TGTGCCTGGAGGGAGCCTGGAAACACCATATATTTT
cdr3_aa: CAWREPGNTIYF

v_call: TRBV6-5
clone_size: NA
d_call: TRBD1
j_call: TRBJ1-4
cdr3_nt: TGTGCCAGCGGGTTCGGGACAGGGGGTAATGAAAAACTGTTTTTT
cdr3_aa: CASGFGTGGNEKLFF

v_call: TRBV28
clone_size: NA
d_call: TRBD1
j_call: TRBJ1-4
cdr3_nt: TGTGCCAGCAGTTTAGATAACAGGGGAGCGTGGGGCGAAAAACTGTTTTTT
cdr3_aa: CASSLDNRGAWGEKLFF

v_call: TRBV6-1
clone_size: once
d_call: NA
j_call: TRBJ2-7
cdr3_nt: TGTGCCAGCAGTGAAGCATTCAGACACCTATACGAGCAGTACTTC
cdr3_aa: CASSEAFRHLYEQYF

v_call: TRBV7-2
clone_size: NA
d_call: NA
j_call: TRBJ1-3
cdr3_nt: TGTGCCAGCAGCCCCGCAGGACCCTCTGGAAACACCATATATTTT
cdr3_aa: CASSPAGPSGNTIYF

v_call: TRBV7-9
clone_size: NA
d_call: TRBD1
j_call: TRBJ2-6
cdr3_nt: TGTGCCAGCAGGCGAACAGGGGGCACTGGGGCCAACGTCCTGACTTTC
cdr3_aa: CASRRTGGTGANVLTF

v_call: TRBV19
clone_size: NA
d_call: NA
j_call: TRBJ1-2
cdr3_nt: TGTGCCAGTAGTATAGTCGGGGGGCAACCGTCGGGCTACACCTTC
cdr3_aa: CASSIVGGQPSGYTF

v_call: TRBV18
clone_size: few
d_call: TRBD1
j_call: TRBJ1-2
cdr3_nt: TGTGCCAGCTCACCAAATCGACAGGGGACTAACTATGGCTACACCTTC
cdr3_aa: CASSPNRQGTNYGYTF

v_call: TRBV4-3
clone_size: once
d_call: NA
j_call: TRBJ2-2
cdr3_nt: TGCGCCAGCAGCCAAGAATCGGGGCCGAGGGGGCTGTTTTTT
cdr3_aa: CASSQESGPRGLFF

v_call: TRBV4-1
clone_size: NA
d_call: NA
j_call: TRBJ2-2
cdr3_nt: TGCGCCAGCAGCCAAGACTTGCGGGTCGCGAACACCGGGGAGCTGTTTTTT
cdr3_aa: CASSQDLRVANTGELFF

v_call: TRBV5-1
clone_size: NA
d_call: TRBD2
j_call: TRBJ2-1
cdr3_nt: TGCGCCAGCTCTCCGGGACTAGCGGACCGTGCGCAGTTCTTC
cdr3_aa: CASSPGLADRAQFF

v_call: TRBV7-2
clone_size: NA
d_call: NA
j_call: TRBJ2-1
cdr3_nt: TGTGCCAGCAGCTTAGCAGTAGTTTATAATGAGCAGTTCTTC
cdr3_aa: CASSLAVVYNEQFF

v_call: TRBV9
clone_size: NA
d_call: NA
j_call: TRBJ2-5
cdr3_nt: TGTGCCAGCAGCTCTAAGGCAGGAGCGGAGACCCAGTACTTC
cdr3_aa: CASSSKAGAETQYF

v_call: TRBV30
clone_size: NA
d_call: NA
j_call: TRBJ2-1
cdr3_nt: TGTGCCTGGAGTGTCCTCGGGACTCTCCTCAATGAGCAGTTCTTC
cdr3_aa: CAWSVLGTLLNEQFF